This T cell receptor (beta chain) stems from a study of blood T cell repertoires in COVID-19. Study context: Acute and convalescent COVID-19 samples came from the United States, Italy and Spain.

The protocol was immunoSEQ multiplex PCR, while the TCRdb copy is restricted to in-frame clones and leaves out a portion. The data show 70,000 to 90,000 clones, about 93% seen once. Trimming took off 5 bases at V and 0 bases at J, with 11 bases between the two ends. CDR1 is SEHNR, CDR2 FQNEAQ, per germline (reference sequence). CDR3 length: 15 amino acids. Sequenced input: peripheral blood. The TCR originated in a human donor in a cohort sampled during active COVID-19. This chain uses TRBV7-9 with TRBJ1-5, with D perhaps TRBD1 (5 bases). CDR3 region: CASSPGGTSNQPQHF. CDR3 DNA: TGTGCCAGCAGCCCGGGGGGGACTAGCAATCAGCCCCAGCATTTT.